The TCR beta chain described here comes from a study of OX40 agonist ivuxolimab in advanced cancers. For the study at large: The eligibility criteria allowed prior anti-PD-1, anti-PD-L1 or anti-CTLA-4 therapy, and 40% had some.

Only in-frame clones appear in the TCRdb table, and some are missing; sequencing was by immunoSEQ multiplex PCR. Counted here are 69,000 or so clones, around 88% occurring once; the ten biggest clones make up approximately 0.5%. Regarding this clone: Its antigen is as yet unknown.

In germline, CDR1 is MRHNA, CDR2 SNTAGT. The CDR3 has 14 amino acids. With V trimmed by 7 bases and J by 7 bases, 8 bases remained unmatched. General observations from the study: At 0.1 to 3.0 mg/kg, CD4+ and CD8+ blood T cells expanded clonally by week 6.

Source: CD4+ or CD8+ T cells sorted from blood, taken in a trial of the OX40 agonist ivuxolimab. The TCR sequence derives from an adult with an advanced solid tumor such as melanoma, head and neck, liver or kidney cancer. The chain links TRBV6-4 to TRBJ1-2; 11 positions agree with TRBD1. CDR3 coding DNA: TGTGCCAGCACGCCGGACAGGGGGCGGGGTGGCTACACCTTC. As protein: CASTPDRGRGGYTF.